Below are 12 T cell receptor beta chains sequenced from a single sample in a study of blood T cell repertoires in COVID-19. TCRdb keeps only in-frame clones here, not all; method: immunoSEQ multiplex PCR. The sample has under 250,000 clones; 80% are singletons. What was sequenced was peripheral blood. Every receptor here comes from a woman aged 70-85 years with acute or convalescent COVID-19.

The gene calls are TRBV2 and TRBJ2-1; 11 bases line up with TRBD2. J was trimmed by 4 bases and V by 6 bases; bases with no gene match: 8. Germline V gene data show CDR1 as SNHLY and CDR2 as FYNNEI. This CDR3 spans 16 amino acids. The CDR3 coding sequence is TGTGCCAGCAGGGAGCACGGGACTAGCGGTTACAATGAGCAGTTCTTC. Amino acids: CASREHGTSGYNEQFF.

This chain joins TRBV6-6 and TRBJ1-2, with D perhaps TRBD1 (6 bases). Trimming removed 8 bases at V and 4 bases at J, with 11 bases between. The length of the CDR3 is 12 residues. CDR1 MNHNY and CDR2 SVGAGI come from the germline V gene (reference sequence). CDR3 sequence: CASGLQGYGYTF. In DNA form, the CDR3 reads TGTGCCAGCGGCCTACAGGGCTATGGCTACACCTTC.

The V gene is TRBV5-5, the J gene TRBJ2-7, with TRBD1 matching over 7 bases. The trim removed 0 bases at V and 7 bases at J, leaving 7 bases unmatched. The CDR3 loop spans 14 amino acids. CDR1 is SGHKS and CDR2 is YYEKEE in the germline V gene (reference sequence). The chain's CDR3 is CASSLEGGRNEQYF. CDR3 bases: TGTGCCAGCAGCTTGGAAGGGGGCAGGAATGAGCAGTACTTC.

The rearrangement links TRBV28 to TRBJ1-5; 12 bases line up with TRBD1. Germline V lookup: CDR1 MDHEN, CDR2 SYDVKM. Losses at the gene ends were 0 bases for V and 6 bases for J; bases not matched to a gene: 3. This CDR3 comprises 16 residues. As DNA, the CDR3 is TGTGCCAGCAGTTTATGGGGACAGGGGGCCCTTCAGCCCCAGCATTTT. The encoded protein is CASSLWGQGALQPQHF.

This chain connects TRBV29-1 to TRBJ2-7, with D perhaps TRBD1 (6 bases). The germline V gene encodes CDR1 SQVTM and CDR2 ANQGSEA. This CDR3 has 12 amino acids. V lost 4 bases to trimming and J lost 4 bases, with 11 bases between them. CDR3 protein: CSVVTGFYEQYF. In nucleotides, the CDR3 is TGCAGCGTTGTGACAGGTTTTTACGAGCAGTACTTC.

The V gene is TRBV30, the J gene TRBJ1-5, with D possibly matching TRBD1 (5 bases). The CDR3 is 16 amino acids. The germline CDR1 and CDR2 sequences are GTSNPN and SVGIG (reference sequence). V shed 2 bases and J shed 2 bases, with 16 bases lying between them. DNA of the CDR3: TGTGCCTGGAGTCCTAGTGGACGGGGGGGCAATCAGCCCCAGCATTTT. Its translation: CAWSPSGRGGNQPQHF.

The chain links TRBV18 to TRBJ1-5, with a possible D match to TRBD1 (6 bases). V lost 6 bases and J lost 7, with 22 bases in between. Per the germline V gene, CDR1 is KGHSH and CDR2 is LQKENI. The CDR3 is 16 residues long. The CDR3 spells CASSQGTPTSWQPQHF. The CDR3 DNA reads TGTGCCAGCTCCCAGGGGACCCCAACTTCGTGGCAGCCCCAGCATTTT.

This rearrangement joins TRBV3-1 (or the pseudogene TRBV3-2) to TRBJ1-5; D ambiguous. V was cut by 1 base and J by 7 bases, with 8 bases left in between. The V gene's germline CDR1 is LGHDT and CDR2 YNNKEL (reference sequence). CDR3 size: 13 residues. The CDR3 sequence is CASSQGAGQPQHF. In DNA form, the CDR3 reads TGTGCCAGCAGCCAAGGGGCGGGGCAGCCCCAGCATTTT.

This rearrangement joins TRBV29-1 to TRBJ1-2, with D tentatively TRBD1 (6 bases). In germline, CDR1 is SQVTM, CDR2 ANQGSEA. V was trimmed by 1 base and J by 8 bases, leaving 14 bases between them. The CDR3 runs to 13 residues. The DNA for the CDR3 is TGCAGCGTTGAAGTTACCGGGACAAGGGGCTACACCTTC. Protein sequence: CSVEVTGTRGYTF.

V is TRBV5-6 and J is TRBJ2-7; 13 nucleotides match TRBD2. Germline assignment: CDR1 SGHDT and CDR2 YYEEEE. The trim removed 4 bases at V and 3 bases at J, leaving 7 bases unmatched. The CDR3 has 16 residues. The CDR3 bases are TGTGCCAGCAGCCCCGGACTAGCGGGAGAAGGCTACGAGCAGTACTTC. Its translation is CASSPGLAGEGYEQYF.

This clone has just a few counts. The genes are TRBV3-1 (or the pseudogene TRBV3-2) and TRBJ2-1; the match to TRBD2 covers 7 bases. After removal of 4 bases from V and 4 bases from J, the junction contained 4 bases not matched to a gene. This CDR3 is built from 14 residues. Germline CDR1 LGHDT, CDR2 YNNKEL (reference sequence). CDR3 region: CASSRDYLYNEQFF. CDR3 nucleotides: TGTGCCAGCAGCCGGGACTACCTTTACAATGAGCAGTTCTTC.

The genes are TRBV6-5 and TRBJ1-1; D not certain. The CDR3 is 13 amino acids. With 2 bases removed from V and 5 bases from J, the gap between germline ends came to 9 bases. CDR1 is MNHEY and CDR2 is SVGAGI in the germline V gene. The CDR3 nucleotides are TGTGCCAGCAGTTACAAAGGAGAGACTGAAGCTTTCTTT. It is translated as CASSYKGETEAFF.